This T cell receptor beta chain was identified during a study of Ad26.COV2.S vaccination and SARS-CoV-2 variants (dated by TCRdb to the early 2020s). About the investigation overall: Vaccine-arm donors came from COV1001, a multicentre, randomized, double-blind, placebo-controlled phase I-IIa trial of Ad26.COV2.S in healthy adults. A total of approximately 30 samples were included in the TCR-sequenced set, comprising around 19 Ad26.COV2.S vaccine recipients, 5 placebo recipients and 8 SARS-CoV-2 convalescent individuals. Sequencing of the TCRbeta repertoire served to evaluate the specificity and breadth of SARS-CoV-2-reactive T cell receptors following Ad26.COV2.S vaccination. Trial participants were randomized into five groups of five: low-dose or high-dose Ad26.COV2.S given once or twice, or placebo on both occasions. Dosing of Ad26.COV2.S was intramuscular, at either 5x10^10 or 1x10^11 viral particles, delivered as one shot or as two shots spaced 56 days apart. Blinding of investigators to trial group allocation was maintained during experiments and outcome assessment. What the work shows at the level of the full study, not this receptor alone: Vaccine and placebo recipients had comparable non-spike TCR breadth, which fits with the vaccine containing only spike. Comparing responses between vaccine doses or regimens was not something the study was powered to do. According to the authors, total T cell responses may have been underestimated by the TCR breadth and depth analyses. Higher spike-specific TCR breadth was observed in Ad26.COV2.S recipients than in placebo recipients (P = 0.0014). Substantial breadth of spike-specific CD8+ and CD4+ T cell responses was reported after vaccination.

Notes on this clone: It has no known antigen specificity. No much larger clonotype is one base removed from it; base qualities were not supplied.

Taken from cysteine to phenylalanine, the CDR3 has 11 residues. Of all the DNA, just the CDR3 is kept, 33 bases in frame from base 1. V is shortened by 6 bases, J by 8 bases, and the region joining them spans 8 bases. Looking up the germline V gene (reference sequence) yields CDR1 LGHDT and CDR2 YNNKEL. According to the study, the label for this sample's treatment or condition signals: some 20 received Ad26.COV2.S at low or high dose, single or two shots; about 5 received placebo; per-sample allocation not given. For vaccine and placebo recipients, the sequenced repertoires came from samples collected on day 63 after the first injection. Between 29 July and 7 August 2020, Cohort 1b enrolled some 25 adults aged 18-55 years at one site in Boston, USA. Ad26.COV2.S was a replication-incompetent adenovirus type 26 vector that expressed a prefusion-stabilized SARS-CoV-2 spike protein derived from the original Wuhan strain.

The immunoSEQ Assay was the method used to sequence TCRbeta CDR3 regions. After extraction, genomic DNA underwent amplification by bias-controlled multiplex PCR, followed by high-throughput sequencing. On the study's bioinformatics: To quantify the absolute abundance of each unique TCRbeta CDR3 region, sequences were collapsed and filtered. T cell fraction was estimated by normalizing TCRbeta template counts to usable DNA, with usable DNA measured through amplification of reference genes found in all nucleated cells. Repertoire TCRs were annotated as SARS-CoV-2-specific by exact matching of V gene, CDR3 amino acid sequence and J gene to a known reactive TCR set. The reference SARS-CoV-2 TCR set was obtained from MIRA and was filtered for enrichment in COVID-19-positive ImmuneCODE repertoires, whereby public or cross-reactive TCRs were removed. Using the MIRA antigens, annotated TCRs were further analysed by specific ORF or by position within an ORF. Depth was the summed frequency of annotated unique rearrangements, while breadth was defined as annotated unique rearrangements over total unique productive rearrangements. Two-sided Wilcoxon rank-sum tests were used to compare TCR breadth between groups. This immuneACCESS table, as held by TCRdb, lists in-frame sequences with V and J called but not all clones. Of the missing ones, under half trace to an unresolved V gene in checked studies; the others have no known cause. V, J and clone size are those of that table, while D and trimming were read from the DNA. The sample contains approximately 350,000 clones, roughly 84% of them found a single time. More than 3% of the sample rests with the top ten.

The chain couples TRBV3-1 (or the pseudogene TRBV3-2) to TRBJ2-1; no D segment can be confidently identified. The source is a person between 18 and 60 years old who received the Ad26.COV2.S COVID-19 vaccine or a placebo. The sample in question was peripheral blood, obtained in a trial of Ad26.COV2.S vaccine versus placebo. CDR3 loop: CASRIHDEQFF. The DNA sequence is TGTGCCAGCAGAATCCATGATGAGCAGTTCTTC.